The rows below give T cell receptor beta chains drawn from one sample of a study of tumor-infiltrating lymphocytes in primary liver carcinoma. TCRdb itself ran the multiplex PCR reads through MiXCR, one entry per CDR3 protein. The profile shows roughly 78,000 distinct CDR3 sequences, 60% to 80% of them singletons. The sequenced sample consisted of liver tumor tissue from sampling region 4. The source of these receptors is a woman in her sixties with primary liver carcinoma and hepatitis B virus infection. Each CDR3 is given with its conserved first and last residue. For some rows the clone size is stated as once, few or many, or as a class when expanded; others skip it.

V gene: TRBV2
J gene: TRBJ2-7
clone size: NA
CDR3 protein: CARPLAGGRVNEQYF

V gene: TRBV12-3/TRBV12-4
J gene: TRBJ2-7
clone size: NA
CDR3 protein: CANSLASWLSSVDDEQYF

V gene: TRBV29-1
J gene: TRBJ2-3
clone size: many
CDR3 protein: CSVNRGLGTDTQYF

V gene: TRBV6-1
J gene: TRBJ2-7
clone size: many
CDR3 protein: CASSTGTGSYEQYF

V gene: TRBV11-2
J gene: TRBJ1-1
clone size: medium-sized
CDR3 protein: CASSLHARGASRNTEAFF

V gene: TRBV24-1
J gene: TRBJ2-3
clone size: NA
CDR3 protein: CVTSERTRTDTQYF

V gene: TRBV11-1
J gene: TRBJ2-3
clone size: NA
CDR3 protein: CESSLRQHAGESHF

V gene: TRBV11-2
J gene: TRBJ2-2
clone size: NA
CDR3 protein: CASNLDRSGELFF

V gene: TRBV11-2
J gene: TRBJ1-4
clone size: NA
CDR3 protein: CASSSSGTTRATNEKLIF

V gene: TRBV11-3
J gene: TRBJ2-3
clone size: NA
CDR3 protein: CASGSQGTSGSRDTQYF

V gene: TRBV29-1
J gene: TRBJ2-1
clone size: once
CDR3 protein: CSVGGGDSYNEQFF

V gene: TRBV11-2
J gene: TRBJ2-1
clone size: NA
CDR3 protein: CASSLDGNRNGLFF

V gene: TRBV10-2
J gene: TRBJ2-1
clone size: NA
CDR3 protein: CVSSDVLGGPNEQFF

V gene: TRBV12-5
J gene: TRBJ1-5
clone size: NA
CDR3 protein: CATGSGQVDQSQHF

V gene: TRBV6-1
J gene: TRBJ2-7
clone size: NA
CDR3 protein: CASEATRQAYEQYF

V gene: TRBV6-1
J gene: TRBJ2-4
clone size: NA
CDR3 protein: CARTEEASGRTSAKNIQYF

V gene: TRBV5-6
J gene: TRBJ2-3
clone size: NA
CDR3 protein: CAGSLIGAGTQYF

V gene: TRBV18
J gene: TRBJ1-3
clone size: NA
CDR3 protein: CASSPMATGGLSSGSTIYF

V gene: TRBV15
J gene: TRBJ1-6
clone size: many
CDR3 protein: CATSRETGYNSPLHF

V gene: TRBV5-1
J gene: TRBJ1-5
clone size: many
CDR3 protein: CASSPGTGPNQPQHF

V gene: TRBV6-5
J gene: TRBJ1-1
clone size: NA
CDR3 protein: CASSYQPGAGLKEKTFF

V gene: TRBV25-1
J gene: TRBJ2-2
clone size: NA
CDR3 protein: CASSPLGELFF

V gene: TRBV5-4
J gene: TRBJ2-1
clone size: NA
CDR3 protein: CASSLGPGSSSYNEQFF

V gene: TRBV29-1
J gene: TRBJ2-1
clone size: NA
CDR3 protein: CSAATSGHEQFF

V gene: TRBV28
J gene: TRBJ2-3
clone size: NA
CDR3 protein: CASSPRTGKLREQYF

V gene: TRBV12-3/TRBV12-4
J gene: TRBJ2-7
clone size: many
CDR3 protein: CASSLASWLGSVDYEQYF

V gene: TRBV10-3
J gene: TRBJ2-3
clone size: NA
CDR3 protein: CAISLGGQGSADMQYF

V gene: TRBV6-1
J gene: TRBJ1-1
clone size: NA
CDR3 protein: CASSEGGGPATEAFF

V gene: TRBV12-3/TRBV12-4
J gene: TRBJ2-2
clone size: NA
CDR3 protein: CASRVRKGGTGELFF

V gene: TRBV28
J gene: TRBJ2-1
clone size: many
CDR3 protein: CASSLLGGGPHEQFF

V gene: TRBV12-3/TRBV12-4
J gene: TRBJ2-1
clone size: once
CDR3 protein: CAGSSTRAGPKQFF

V gene: TRBV28
J gene: TRBJ2-7
clone size: NA
CDR3 protein: CASTGQGPHPCEQYF

V gene: TRBV2
J gene: TRBJ2-3
clone size: NA
CDR3 protein: CASGGLSSGGTDTQYF

V gene: TRBV6-5
J gene: TRBJ2-1
clone size: NA
CDR3 protein: CASGPGIRAGRYNEQFF

V gene: TRBV4-1
J gene: TRBJ2-5
clone size: many
CDR3 protein: CASSGPLGDQETQYF

V gene: TRBV5-1
J gene: TRBJ2-7
clone size: many
CDR3 protein: CASSLAASYEQYF

V gene: TRBV29-1
J gene: TRBJ2-7
clone size: NA
CDR3 protein: CCVGGQGKWSCYEQYF

V gene: TRBV11-2
J gene: TRBJ1-6
clone size: NA
CDR3 protein: CASSLAGLPLHF

V gene: TRBV12-3/TRBV12-4
J gene: TRBJ2-5
clone size: NA
CDR3 protein: CASSDAGTGQETLYF

V gene: TRBV24-1
J gene: TRBJ2-2
clone size: few
CDR3 protein: CATSAWLAGPANTGELFF

V gene: TRBV11-1
J gene: TRBJ1-1
clone size: medium-sized
CDR3 protein: CASSLQNRGQGTEAFF

V gene: TRBV7-9
J gene: TRBJ2-6
clone size: many
CDR3 protein: CASSYSAGTGGTGANVLTF

V gene: TRBV10-2
J gene: TRBJ2-7
clone size: NA
CDR3 protein: CASVHGSPSYEQYF